Included here is one TCR beta chain sequence, with context. Its antigen is undetermined. An assay was performed, and its level was deep. Produced via immunoSEQ multiplex PCR; TCRdb's table is partial and in-frame only. The sample has hundreds of thousands of clones; approximately 96% are singletons. This sample was taken from a study of shared clonotypes between healthy human individuals. Whole-study findings and limits: Between a few donors, naive CD4 clonotypes were shared at a level of about 5%.

This CDR3 region has 15 residues. V lost 1 base and J lost 2; bases outside the gene matches: 5. Germline lookup yields CDR1 SGHAT and CDR2 FQNNGV. Positive CCR7 selection of CD45RO-negative cells yielded the naive CD8 cells, and terminally differentiated effector memory CD45RA+ cells were excluded. V and J are TRBV11-2 and TRBJ2-7; 7 bases align to TRBD2. Sequencing input: naive CD8+ T cells sorted from blood. The sequence came from a woman aged 25 to 39 in good health. The CDR3 reads CASSLGGGLPYEQYF. The CDR3 nucleotides read TGTGCCAGCAGCTTAGGCGGGGGACTCCCCTACGAGCAGTACTTC.